Listed below are T cell receptor beta chains from one sample, sequenced in a study of blood T cell repertoires in COVID-19. Clones were read by immunoSEQ multiplex PCR, and TCRdb kept only the in-frame ones, dropping some. The sample yields roughly 440,000 clones, around 88% seen once. Material for sequencing was peripheral blood. The receptors originated from a woman between 45 and 65 years old with COVID-19, enrolled during active disease. CDR3s include the opening cysteine and the closing phenylalanine or tryptophan. Fields, in order: V gene, D gene, J gene, clone size, CDR3 DNA, CDR3 protein. The D gene is left open where the match is weak. Size is stated for part of the rows, as once, few or many counts, or as a class when the clone is expanded.

TRBV6-5	.	TRBJ1-4	.	TGTGCCAGCAGTTACTCGGAGGTGGATGAAAAACTGTTTTTT	CASSYSEVDEKLFF
TRBV14	TRBD2	TRBJ2-7	.	TGTGCCAGCAGACCGAGCGGGGGGAGGCCCTACGAGCAGTACTTC	CASRPSGGRPYEQYF
TRBV2	TRBD1	TRBJ2-2	few	TGTGCCAGCGGGACAGGGAACGGGGAGCTGTTTTTT	CASGTGNGELFF
TRBV27	TRBD1	TRBJ2-3	.	TGTGCCAGCAGCCAGGGGACAGGGGTGGATACGCAGTATTTT	CASSQGTGVDTQYF
TRBV19	TRBD1	TRBJ2-1	few	TGTGCCAGTAGCTTGGGACAGTACAATGAGCAGTTCTTC	CASSLGQYNEQFF
TRBV3-1/TRBV3-2	TRBD2	TRBJ2-7	.	TGTGCCAGCAGCCATCGCGGGGGGGCCTCCTACGAGCAGTACTTC	CASSHRGGASYEQYF
TRBV18	.	TRBJ1-6	.	TGTGCCAGCTCACCGGGGCAGGATAATTCACCCCTCCACTTT	CASSPGQDNSPLHF
TRBV4-1	.	TRBJ1-1	once	TGCGCCAGCAGCCAAGAAAGGGGCTCTTACCGTGTGAACACTGAAGCTTTCTTT	CASSQERGSYRVNTEAFF
TRBV11-3	.	TRBJ2-7	.	TGTGCCAGCAGCTTAGAAGGAGGGTCCTACGAGCAGTACTTC	CASSLEGGSYEQYF
TRBV11-3	.	TRBJ2-1	.	TGTGCCAGCAGCCCGGACAGAAGCTCCTACAATGAGCAGTTCTTC	CASSPDRSSYNEQFF
TRBV5-4	TRBD2	TRBJ2-5	.	TGTGCCAGCAGCTTAGCGGGGGGCCAAGAGACCCAGTACTTC	CASSLAGGQETQYF
TRBV3-1/TRBV3-2	.	TRBJ2-7	.	TGTGCCGCTGGGGGGGCAAGGGAGCAGTACTTC	CAAGGAREQYF
TRBV4-1	TRBD2	TRBJ2-7	once	TGCGCCAGCAGCCAAGTCCCGCCGAGCGGGGGGAGCTACGAGCAGTACTTC	CASSQVPPSGGSYEQYF
TRBV7-9	TRBD1	TRBJ2-3	.	TGTGCCAGCACCTGGGTGACAGGGGGAGGGGATACGCAGTATTTT	CASTWVTGGGDTQYF
TRBV5-4	TRBD1	TRBJ1-2	.	TGTGCCAGCAGCTTAGGGGCCCAGGGGGCCTACTATGGCTACACCTTC	CASSLGAQGAYYGYTF
TRBV15	.	TRBJ1-1	.	TGTGCCACCAGCAGGGGACTGTACCCGAACACTGAAGCTTTCTTT	CATSRGLYPNTEAFF
TRBV2	.	TRBJ1-1	.	TGTGCCAGCAGTGCTTACATGAACACTGAAGCTTTCTTT	CASSAYMNTEAFF
TRBV5-1	TRBD2	TRBJ2-3	.	TGCGCCAGCAGCTTGGTCTCGAGCGGGGGTGGCACAGATACGCAGTATTTT	CASSLVSSGGGTDTQYF
TRBV15	.	TRBJ2-7	.	TGTGCCACCAGCAGAGATTTACCGGACGAGCAGTACTTC	CATSRDLPDEQYF
TRBV5-1	.	TRBJ1-1	.	TGCGCCAGCAGCTTGGCCACAGGGAGGGGTGAAGCTTTCTTT	CASSLATGRGEAFF
TRBV30	.	TRBJ1-3	.	TGTGCCTGGAGTGAGCAGGTGATTTTCTCTGGAAACACCATATATTTT	CAWSEQVIFSGNTIYF
TRBV3-1/TRBV3-2	.	TRBJ1-4	.	TGTGCCAGCAGCCAAGGGAAAACAGTTAATGAAAAACTGTTTTTT	CASSQGKTVNEKLFF
TRBV2	.	TRBJ1-1	once	TGTGCCAGCAGTTTACAGGGTAGGGAAGCTTTCTTT	CASSLQGREAFF
TRBV7-3	.	TRBJ1-5	.	TGTGCCAGCCGTTTGCGGGTTCGGTGTGGAGGCAATCAGCCCCAGCATTTT	CASRLRVRCGGNQPQHF
TRBV19	.	TRBJ1-3	.	TGTGCCAGTAGTAATACAGGCCACCTCTCTGGAAACACCATATATTTT	CASSNTGHLSGNTIYF
TRBV6-1	TRBD1	TRBJ1-2	.	TGTGCCAGCAGTGAATTAGGGACAGGCAGTAACTATGGCTACACCTTC	CASSELGTGSNYGYTF